The 9 T cell receptor beta chains reported below all come from one sample, sequenced in a study of shared clonotypes between healthy human individuals. The data were produced by immunoSEQ multiplex PCR, yet TCRdb's version contains in-frame clones alone and is incomplete. Of around 560,000 clones listed, about 95% were seen once; the top ten hold approximately 0.11%. It was CD45RO-negative cells, positively selected for CCR7, that made up naive CD8 cells, with terminally differentiated effector memory CD45RA+ cells excluded. The sequenced sample was naive CD8+ T cells sorted from blood. These receptors originate from a woman aged 30 to 39 in good health.

The chain combines TRBV28 with TRBJ1-5, with D hard to call. Trimming removed 4 bases at V and 7 bases at J, with 8 bases between. The CDR3 loop spans 12 amino acids. The V gene's germline CDR1 is MDHEN and CDR2 SYDVKM. This CDR3 reads CASSYPVQPQHF. CDR3 nucleotide sequence: TGTGCCAGCAGTTATCCCGTACAGCCCCAGCATTTT.

The chain is built from TRBV28 and TRBJ1-1, with a tentative D call TRBD1 (6 bases). Trimming shortened V by 6 bases and J by 1 base, and 12 bases separated the two germline ends. The germline V gene has CDR1 MDHEN and CDR2 SYDVKM. The CDR3 length is 14 residues. The DNA for the CDR3 is TGTGCCAGCAGCCAACAGGGTGGGAACACTGAAGCTTTCTTT. As protein: CASSQQGGNTEAFF.

This rearrangement joins TRBV5-4 to TRBJ2-1; 9 bases agree with TRBD2. CDR1 SGHNT and CDR2 YYREEE come from the germline V gene (reference sequence). This CDR3 has 15 residues. Losses at the gene ends were 2 bases for V and 6 bases for J; bases not matched to a gene: 6. The CDR3: CASSFNLAGPNEQFF. The DNA of the CDR3 is TGTGCCAGCAGCTTCAACCTAGCGGGACCCAATGAGCAGTTCTTC.

The chain links TRBV7-9 to TRBJ1-2; unclear D gene. The V and J ends lost 1 base and 1 base respectively, with 7 bases between them. CDR3 length: 14 residues. Germline values: CDR1 SEHNR, CDR2 FQNEAQ (reference sequence). CDR3 amino acids: CASSLGSHNYGYTF. The CDR3 DNA follows: TGTGCCAGCAGCTTAGGTAGTCATAACTATGGCTACACCTTC.

This clone was seen a handful of times. The chain combines TRBV4-1 with TRBJ2-5; 7 positions agree with TRBD1. With 2 bases clipped from V and 5 bases from J, the junction kept 11 bases outside the gene matches. The CDR3 covers 16 residues. Germline V gene data show CDR1 as MGHRA and CDR2 as YSYEKL. CDR3: CASSQFAQGDVETQYF. As DNA, the CDR3 is TGCGCCAGCAGCCAATTTGCGCAGGGGGACGTGGAGACCCAGTACTTC.

CDR3 nucleotide sequence: TGTGCCAGCAGTTTCCGGACAGGGCATGGCTACACCTTC. This translates into CASSFRTGHGYTF. The gene calls are TRBV28 and TRBJ1-2; 8 bases align to TRBD1. In germline, CDR1 is MDHEN, CDR2 SYDVKM. The J segment lost 6 bases and the V segment lost 3 bases, leaving 3 bases of the junction unmatched. The CDR3 has 13 residues.

This clone was seen only once. The chain couples TRBV5-1 to TRBJ2-5; 7 nucleotides line up with TRBD2. J was trimmed by 1 base and V by 7 bases; bases with no gene match: 13. The CDR3 runs to 16 residues. Germline lookup yields CDR1 SGHRS and CDR2 YFSETQ. The CDR3 region is CASSLRSSGPQETQYF. CDR3 in DNA: TGCGCCAGCTCCCTGAGGTCTAGCGGCCCCCAAGAGACCCAGTACTTC.

The chain carries TRBV28 and TRBJ2-2, with 7 bases fitting TRBD1. The V segment lost 8 bases and the J segment 4 bases; nucleotides outside the gene matches: 13. The CDR3 covers 16 residues. Germline V lookup: CDR1 MDHEN, CDR2 SYDVKM. CDR3 region: CASATNRGLSTGELFF. The DNA of the CDR3 is TGTGCCAGCGCAACTAACAGGGGATTGAGCACCGGGGAGCTGTTTTTT.

The V call is TRBV7-6, the J call TRBJ2-7, with TRBD2 identical over 10 bases. There are 15 residues in the CDR3. Trimming removed 5 bases from V and 0 bases from J; junction bases left unmatched: 4. Germline-derived CDR1 and CDR2 are SGHVS and FNYEAQ. The CDR3: CASSKASGSSYEQYF. The CDR3 DNA is TGTGCCAGCAGCAAAGCTAGCGGGAGCTCCTACGAGCAGTACTTC.